This entry lists 14 T cell receptor beta chains sequenced from one sample in a study of PD-L1 blockade in urothelial cancer. Libraries were prepared by immunoSEQ multiplex PCR; TCRdb keeps only in-frame clonotypes and omits some of them. The table has 75,000 to 100,000 clones, roughly 83% seen once. Time point of the sample: peripheral blood 6 weeks after treatment start. Source: PBMCs, taken around atezolizumab (anti-PD-L1) treatment. These receptors were taken from a man between 65 and 85 years old with urothelial cancer.

This chain joins TRBV9 and TRBJ2-1; 10 bases are a match to TRBD2. This CDR3 is 15 amino acids long. The germline V gene encodes CDR1 SGDLS and CDR2 YYNGEE. V trimming: 3 bases; J trimming: 3 bases; junction bases outside the gene matches: 3. The CDR3 bases are TGTGCCAGCAGCGCAGGACTAGCGGTCTACAATGAGCAGTTCTTC. This translates into CASSAGLAVYNEQFF.

This clone has more than one count but fewer than ten. The rearrangement joins TRBV9 to TRBJ2-2; D possibly corresponds to TRBD2 (5 bases). The CDR3 sequence is 14 residues long. The germline gives CDR1 SGDLS, CDR2 YYNGEE. The germline V and J ends were trimmed by 7 bases and 1 base, with 11 bases remaining between them. CDR3 nucleotides: TGTGCCAGCGATGCCGGGGTGAACACCGGGGAGCTGTTTTTT. Protein: CASDAGVNTGELFF.

This chain connects TRBV25-1 to TRBJ2-2; possible D gene TRBD2, 7 bases. Germline V gene data show CDR1 as MGHDK and CDR2 as SYGVNS. Trimming shortened V by 1 base and J by 7 bases, and 13 bases separated the two germline ends. CDR3 length equals 15 residues. DNA of the CDR3: TGTGCCAGCAGTGAATGGGGGGGCGCGGGCGGGGAGCTGTTTTTT. Encoded protein: CASSEWGGAGGELFF.

J is TRBJ2-7 and V is TRBV5-1, with 7 bases that match TRBD1. The V gene end was trimmed by 4 bases and the J gene end by 5 bases; junction bases not matched to a gene: 18. The CDR3 is made up of 17 amino acids. The germline gives CDR1 SGHRS, CDR2 YFSETQ. The CDR3 coding sequence is TGCGCCAGCAGCCCAACCCCTTCCGGGACAGCGGTCCACGAGCAGTACTTC. Amino acid sequence: CASSPTPSGTAVHEQYF.

The chain recombines TRBV4-1 with TRBJ2-3, with D perhaps TRBD1 (6 bases). V gave up 6 bases and J gave up 2 bases, with 12 bases separating them. Germline V gene lookup returns CDR1 MGHRA and CDR2 YSYEKL. This CDR3 has 14 amino acids. The CDR3, as DNA: TGCGCCAGCAGACAGGGAATTTCCACAGATACGCAGTATTTT. Translated: CASRQGISTDTQYF.

The chain is built from TRBV10-3 and TRBJ2-2, with 14 nucleotides matching TRBD2. CDR3 length: 24 amino acids. The germline V gene has CDR1 ENHRY and CDR2 SYGVKD. The V gene end was trimmed by 0 bases and the J gene end by 0 bases; junction bases not matched to a gene: 18. The CDR3, as DNA: TGTGCCATCAGTGAGTCAAGAAGAGGGGGGTGGACTAGCGGGAGGATTGCGAACACCGGGGAGCTGTTTTTT. Translated: CAISESRRGGWTSGRIANTGELFF.

The V call is TRBV29-1, the J call TRBJ1-2, with 10 bases lining up with TRBD1. Germline values: CDR1 SQVTM, CDR2 ANQGSEA. The ends lost 1 base at V and 8 bases at J; junction bases unmatched: 4. This CDR3 contains 13 residues. CDR3 nucleotides: TGCAGCGTTGAAGGACAGGGGGCGTACGGCTACACCTTC. Its protein product is CSVEGQGAYGYTF.

The chain links TRBV6-6 to TRBJ1-3, with D uncertain. The V gene lost 2 bases and the J gene lost 2 bases, with 10 bases spanning the gap. The germline CDR1 and CDR2 sequences are MNHNY and SVGAGI (reference sequence). This CDR3 region has 15 residues. In nucleotides, the CDR3 is TGTGCCAGCAGTTACCGTACGGGGACTGGAAACACCATATATTTT. Its translation is CASSYRTGTGNTIYF.

The genes are TRBV29-1 and TRBJ2-7; 13 bases map to TRBD2. Germline V lookup: CDR1 SQVTM, CDR2 ANQGSEA. V gave up 4 bases and J gave up 5 bases; unmatched junction bases: 2. The CDR3 loop spans 13 amino acids. The CDR3 loop is CSVGLAGGNEQYF. CDR3 sequence (DNA): TGCAGCGTTGGACTAGCGGGAGGTAACGAGCAGTACTTC.

This clone was picked up one time. This chain joins TRBV7-9 and TRBJ2-3; weak D call: TRBD1 (6 bases). V gave up 2 bases and J gave up 2 bases, with 17 bases separating them. The CDR3 is made up of 17 amino acids. Germline V gives CDR1 SEHNR, CDR2 FQNEAQ (reference sequence). The CDR3 nucleotides are TGTGCCAGCAGCTTATACCGGGACACCCATTACACAGATACGCAGTATTTT. This encodes CASSLYRDTHYTDTQYF.

This sequence joins TRBV5-1 and TRBJ2-5; 12 nucleotides match TRBD2. Per the germline V gene, CDR1 is SGHRS and CDR2 is YFSETQ. This CDR3 is 15 amino acids long. The J segment lost 5 bases and the V segment lost 5 bases, leaving 7 bases of the junction unmatched. The CDR3 is CASSRASGGAETQYF. The CDR3 bases are TGCGCCAGCAGTAGGGCTAGCGGGGGGGCCGAGACCCAGTACTTC.

The V and J genes are TRBV6-5 and TRBJ2-7, with a weak D call TRBD1 (5 bases). The germline V gene has CDR1 MNHEY and CDR2 SVGAGI. V dropped 2 bases and J dropped 2 bases, with 7 bases sitting between them. The CDR3 is made up of 13 amino acids. The CDR3: CASSYPGTYEQYF. The CDR3 DNA sequence: TGTGCCAGCAGTTACCCAGGGACCTACGAGCAGTACTTC.

The rearrangement uses TRBV6-1 and TRBJ1-5, with 8 bases matching TRBD1. The CDR3 has 14 amino acids. Unmatched junction bases numbered 6, after V lost 7 bases and J lost 4 bases. CDR1 is MNHNS, CDR2 SASEGT, per germline. CDR3 bases: TGTGCCAGCACCCGGACAGGGCCTAATCAGCCCCAGCATTTT. This translates into CASTRTGPNQPQHF.

V usage is TRBV19 and J usage is TRBJ1-1; TRBD1 might be the D (6 bases). The germline V and J ends were trimmed by 4 bases and 3 bases, with 9 bases remaining between them. The CDR3 runs 13 residues. CDR1 and CDR2 (germline): LNHDA, SQIVND (reference sequence). CDR3 DNA: TGTGCCAGTAGTACAGGGGTTGACACTGAAGCTTTCTTT. Translation: CASSTGVDTEAFF.